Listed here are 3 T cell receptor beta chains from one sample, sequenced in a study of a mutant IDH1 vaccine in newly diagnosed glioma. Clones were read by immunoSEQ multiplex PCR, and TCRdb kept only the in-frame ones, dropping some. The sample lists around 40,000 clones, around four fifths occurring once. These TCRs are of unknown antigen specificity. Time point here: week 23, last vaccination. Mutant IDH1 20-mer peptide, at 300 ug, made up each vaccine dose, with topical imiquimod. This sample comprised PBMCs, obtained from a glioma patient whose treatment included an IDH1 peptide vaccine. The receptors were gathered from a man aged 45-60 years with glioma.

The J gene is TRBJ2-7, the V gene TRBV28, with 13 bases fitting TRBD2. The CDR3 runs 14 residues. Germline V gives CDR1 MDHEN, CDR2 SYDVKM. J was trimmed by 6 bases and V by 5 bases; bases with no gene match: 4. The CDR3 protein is CASSTSGGAAEQYF. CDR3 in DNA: TGTGCCAGCAGTACTAGCGGGGGGGCTGCCGAGCAGTACTTC.

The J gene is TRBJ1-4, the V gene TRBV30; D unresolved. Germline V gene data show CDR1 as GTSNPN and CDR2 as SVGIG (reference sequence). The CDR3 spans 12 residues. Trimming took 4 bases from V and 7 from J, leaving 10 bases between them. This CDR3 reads CAWKKGIEKLFF. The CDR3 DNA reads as TGTGCCTGGAAAAAGGGTATTGAAAAACTGTTTTTT.

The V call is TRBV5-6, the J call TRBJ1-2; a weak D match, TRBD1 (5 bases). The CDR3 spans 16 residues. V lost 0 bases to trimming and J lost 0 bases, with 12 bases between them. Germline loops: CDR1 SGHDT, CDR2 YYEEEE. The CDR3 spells CASSLAGGSANYGYTF. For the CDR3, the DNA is TGTGCCAGCAGCTTGGCCGGGGGATCGGCTAACTATGGCTACACCTTC.